This T cell receptor (beta chain) stems from a study of T cells in Graves' hyperthyroidism and ophthalmopathy. Overall study results and limits: The blood repertoire included most of the expanded thyroid clonotypes above 0.001.

The CDR3 covers 13 residues. Germline V CDR1 and CDR2: DFQATT, SNEGSKA (reference sequence). Trimming pared 2 bases from V and 0 bases from J, leaving 8 bases between. Patients affected by ophthalmopathy presented a Clinical Activity Score of at least 3, a NOSPECS grade of at least 4, and disease duration below 3 months. The CDR3 regions of TCR beta were amplified from RNA transcripts. Carried out on the TCR CDR3, a first-round RT-PCR used the HTBI primer set. TCRdb re-called the multiplex PCR reads with MiXCR, one entry per CDR3 protein. Of over 500,000 distinct CDR3 sequences listed, 15% to 20% were seen once; the top ten hold 25% to 30%. This clonotype occurred many times. The antigen is not known.

Sequencing was carried out using blood. The chain uses TRBV20-1 and TRBJ2-7; possibly TRBD2 for D (5 bases). The source is a woman aged 25 to 39 with Graves' ophthalmopathy. The CDR3 coding sequence is TGCAGTGCTAGATTGGGAGTCTCCTACGAGCAGTACTTC. It specifies CSARLGVSYEQYF.